A single sample gave rise to the 20 T cell receptor beta chains below, sequenced in a study of blood T cell repertoires in COVID-19. Sequenced by immunoSEQ multiplex PCR; TCRdb stores in-frame clones only, minus some. The table includes more than 85,000 clones, roughly 86% detected once. Sequencing was performed on peripheral blood. These receptors were taken from a man aged 35-49 years with active or convalescent COVID-19.

The chain uses TRBV7-9 and TRBJ1-2, with TRBD1 identical over 11 bases. Trimming at V came to 5 bases and at J to 4 bases, leaving 6 bases not matched to a gene. The germline gives CDR1 SEHNR, CDR2 FQNEAQ (reference sequence). The length of the CDR3 is 15 residues. The CDR3 protein is CASSTDRGQGYGYTF. CDR3 nucleotides: TGTGCCAGCAGCACGGACAGGGGGCAGGGCTATGGCTACACCTTC.

The chain combines TRBV9 with TRBJ2-6; TRBD2 agrees at 11 bases. CDR3 length: 18 amino acids. Germline V gene data show CDR1 as SGDLS and CDR2 as YYNGEE. Trimming took 0 bases from V and 0 from J; bases not matched to a gene: 2. CDR3 nucleotide sequence: TGTGCCAGCAGCGTAGCTAGCGGGGGGCTCTCTGGGGCCAACGTCCTGACTTTC. It codes for CASSVASGGLSGANVLTF.

This clone was observed a single time. This rearrangement joins TRBV9 to TRBJ2-1; D is unresolved. There are 15 residues in the CDR3. In germline, CDR1 is SGDLS, CDR2 YYNGEE. Trimming removed 0 bases at V and 8 bases at J, with 15 bases between. Here the CDR3 DNA reads TGTGCCAGCAGCGTAGCGCCGCGGCCCATGGATGAGCAGTTCTTC. Amino acid sequence: CASSVAPRPMDEQFF.

The chain links TRBV4-1 to TRBJ2-3; a weak D match, TRBD1 (5 bases). CDR3 length equals 17 residues. V was cut by 1 base and J by 0 bases, with 14 bases left in between. Germline CDR1 is MGHRA and CDR2 is YSYEKL. The CDR3 loop is CASSQGGATISTDTQYF. The CDR3 DNA reads TGCGCCAGCAGCCAAGGTGGGGCCACCATTAGCACAGATACGCAGTATTTT.

This clone has only one observation. The chain couples TRBV11-2 to TRBJ2-4; 7 bases are a match to TRBD1. The CDR3 totals 15 residues. The junction had 7 bases not matched to a gene; V was cut back by 8 bases and J by 0 bases. The germline V gene encodes CDR1 SGHAT and CDR2 FQNNGV. CDR3: CASGGTELAKNIQYF. DNA of the CDR3: TGTGCCAGCGGTGGGACAGAACTAGCCAAAAACATTCAGTACTTC.

This clone was observed a few times. The chain recombines TRBV27 with TRBJ1-1, with D unclear. CDR1 and CDR2 (germline): MNHEY, SMNVEV (reference sequence). V dropped 2 bases and J dropped 1 base, with 5 bases sitting between them. CDR3 length: 13 residues. The CDR3 nucleotides are TGTGCCAGCAGTTTAAGCCGGAACACTGAAGCTTTCTTT. Its protein is CASSLSRNTEAFF.

V is TRBV15 and J is TRBJ1-1, with 8 positions matching TRBD1. The V segment lost 2 bases and the J segment 3 bases; nucleotides outside the gene matches: 8. The germline CDR1 and CDR2 sequences are LNHNV and YYDKDF (reference sequence). CDR3 length: 16 amino acids. CDR3 sequence: CATSRLLTGGDTEAFF. CDR3 nucleotide sequence: TGTGCCACCAGCAGACTACTTACAGGGGGAGACACTGAAGCTTTCTTT.

The chain combines TRBV5-1 with TRBJ2-2; 8 bases are a match to TRBD1. The CDR3 contains 16 residues. J gave up 7 bases and V 2 bases, and 10 bases lay outside the gene matches. From germline, CDR1 is SGHRS and CDR2 YFSETQ. For the CDR3, the DNA is TGCGCCAGCAGCTTAGACGGACAGGGATGGGGCGGGGAGCTGTTTTTT. Protein sequence: CASSLDGQGWGGELFF.

The rearrangement links TRBV19 to TRBJ1-1; no clear D. Germline lookup yields CDR1 LNHDA and CDR2 SQIVND (reference sequence). The CDR3 runs 15 residues. Between the trimmed V and J ends, which lost 2 bases and 1 base, there was a span of 11 bases. For the CDR3, the DNA is TGTGCCAGTAGTATAAGTGGGCAGGAGAACACTGAAGCTTTCTTT. Amino acid sequence: CASSISGQENTEAFF.

The chain couples TRBV5-4 to TRBJ2-2, with D uncertain. Germline loops: CDR1 SGHNT, CDR2 YYREEE (reference sequence). The CDR3 has 13 amino acids. Trimming removed 2 bases at V and 6 bases at J, with 8 bases between. CDR3 residues: CASSFFRSGELFF. CDR3 coding DNA: TGTGCCAGCAGCTTTTTCAGGTCCGGGGAGCTGTTTTTT.

V is TRBV29-1 and J is TRBJ1-2; 7 bases are shared with TRBD1. V lost 6 bases to trimming and J lost 7 bases; unmatched junction nucleotides: 11. The CDR3 totals 13 residues. The V gene's germline CDR1 is SQVTM and CDR2 ANQGSEA. CDR3: CSVLSGDRGGYTF. Here the CDR3 DNA reads TGCAGCGTGCTCTCGGGGGACAGAGGTGGCTACACCTTC.

The genes are TRBV6-2 or TRBV6-3 and TRBJ2-7, with D perhaps matching TRBD1 (5 bases). The V end lost 4 bases, the J end lost 0 bases, and 10 bases lay between the germline ends. The CDR3 extends over 14 amino acids. CDR1 MNHEY and CDR2 SVGEGT come from the germline V gene. The CDR3 region is CASSFAGFSYEQYF. The DNA of the CDR3 is TGTGCCAGCAGTTTCGCAGGGTTCTCCTACGAGCAGTACTTC.

This rearrangement joins TRBV30 to TRBJ1-1; 8 bases are a match to TRBD1. Germline V gene sequence: CDR1 GTSNPN, CDR2 SVGIG (reference sequence). J gave up 4 bases and V 1 base, and 2 bases lay outside the gene matches. The CDR3 contains 13 residues. The DNA of the CDR3 is TGTGCCTGGAGTGGAACAGGGGGCACTGAAGCTTTCTTT. Its protein is CAWSGTGGTEAFF.

The chain couples TRBV5-1 to TRBJ2-7, with a possible D match to TRBD2 (6 bases). Germline assignment: CDR1 SGHRS and CDR2 YFSETQ. V shed 2 bases and J shed 0 bases, with 21 bases lying between them. The CDR3 sequence is 18 residues long. CDR3 in DNA: TGCGCCAGCAGCTTCAGGACTGGCGGGGATACGACCTCCTACGAGCAGTACTTC. As protein: CASSFRTGGDTTSYEQYF.

This rearrangement joins TRBV2 to TRBJ2-7; 8 nucleotides match TRBD2. This CDR3 has 15 residues. Per germline, CDR1 SNHLY and CDR2 FYNNEI. V gave up 4 bases and J gave up 4 bases; unmatched junction bases: 9. CDR3 nucleotide sequence: TGTGCCAGCAGTGCGCAGCGGGGGAGTCAGTACGAGCAGTACTTC. It translates to CASSAQRGSQYEQYF.

This clone has just one count. J is TRBJ1-4 and V is TRBV25-1; 10 bases fit TRBD1. There are 15 residues in the CDR3. The germline gives CDR1 MGHDK, CDR2 SYGVNS. The trim removed 1 base at V and 8 bases at J, leaving 4 bases unmatched. In nucleotides, the CDR3 is TGTGCCAGCAGTGAATGGACAGGGGGTGTAGAAAAACTGTTTTTT. Amino acid sequence: CASSEWTGGVEKLFF.

The chain combines TRBV27 with TRBJ2-7, with TRBD1 identical over 11 bases. The CDR3 spans 16 residues. With V trimmed by 4 bases and J by 4 bases, 9 bases remained unmatched. The germline V gene has CDR1 MNHEY and CDR2 SMNVEV (reference sequence). The CDR3 DNA is TGTGCCAGCAGTTATAACCGGGACAGGGGGTTATACGAGCAGTACTTC. Residues: CASSYNRDRGLYEQYF.

V and J are TRBV12-3 or TRBV12-4 and TRBJ1-2; 8 nucleotides match TRBD1. V lost 6 bases to trimming and J lost 8 bases; unmatched junction nucleotides: 5. The CDR3 totals 12 residues. CDR3 sequence (DNA): TGTGCCAGCAGGCTGACAGGGGAAGGCTACACCTTC. It encodes CASRLTGEGYTF.

The rearrangement joins TRBV27 to TRBJ2-4; D might be TRBD1 (6 bases). Germline V lookup: CDR1 MNHEY, CDR2 SMNVEV (reference sequence). CDR3 length: 14 amino acids. V was trimmed by 4 bases and J by 3 bases, leaving 10 bases between them. In nucleotides, the CDR3 is TGTGCCAGCAGTTCATCAGGGGTCAAAAACATTCAGTACTTC. Protein: CASSSSGVKNIQYF.

The V and J genes are TRBV9 and TRBJ1-6, with D hard to call. The CDR3 consists of 13 residues. Per germline, CDR1 SGDLS and CDR2 YYNGEE. V was trimmed by 7 bases and J by 7 bases, leaving 12 bases between them. The CDR3, as DNA: TGTGCCAGCGCTAGCGAGCCGAATTCACCCCTCCACTTT. This codes for CASASEPNSPLHF.